This TCR beta chain was retrieved from a study of CD4 T cells in relation to SARS-CoV-2 and coronaviruses. The CDR3 spans 14 residues. CDR1 and CDR2 (germline): MNHEY, SVGAGI. Deletions cut 7 bases from V and 1 base from J, with 11 bases between. Unexposed donor CD4+ T cells date from about 2011-2018, before the COVID-19 pandemic. Clones were sequenced by immunoSEQ multiplex PCR, and TCRdb holds only the in-frame ones, with some missing. The sample carries 55,000 to 70,000 clones, 93% recorded once. What was sequenced was naive CD4+ T cells from PBMCs. Subset meaning: naive CD4+ T cells isolated by negative enrichment. The clonotype originates from a human donor in good health. The V and J genes are TRBV6-5 and TRBJ1-5; a weak D match, TRBD1 (6 bases). In nucleotides, the CDR3 is TGTGCCAGCAAGACGGGACAAAGCAATCAGCCCCAGCATTTT. As protein: CASKTGQSNQPQHF.